This T cell receptor (beta chain) was recovered during a study of beta chain features in type 1 diabetes. Broader study findings: Reads derived from cDNA could over-represent cells showing high TCR expression.

Worth noting for this clone: Antigen unknown.

The study reverse transcribed the entire isolated RNA, so it sequenced expressed TCRB transcripts. TCRdb keeps only in-frame clones here, not all; method: immunoSEQ multiplex PCR. Of some 240,000 clones in the sample, 11% are singletons; the top ten hold 1% to 1.5%. Germline lookup yields CDR1 ENHRY and CDR2 SYGVKD. This CDR3 has 16 amino acids. V lost 3 bases, J lost 6 bases, and 8 bases stayed unmatched. Sequencing input: central memory CD4+ T cells from blood. The chain couples TRBV10-3 to TRBJ2-1; 10 bases match TRBD2. This TCR came from a man aged 18-30 years in good health. In DNA form, the CDR3 reads TGTGCCATCAGTGAAGCTAGCGGGAGTAGGGTCAATGAGCAGTTCTTC. This translates into CAISEASGSRVNEQFF.